The rows below give T cell receptor beta chains drawn from one sample of a study of blood T cell repertoires in COVID-19. Assay: immunoSEQ multiplex PCR; the TCRdb copy retains only in-frame clones and omits some. The sample has about 150,000 clones, roughly four fifths seen once. Sequencing was done on a sample of PBMCs or T cells enriched from blood (not recorded which). The receptors derive from a man between 50 and 59 years old who had recovered from COVID-19. Both conserved end residues are part of each CDR3. The D gene is left open where the match is weak. Not all rows give a size; the values are once, few, many and, for expanded clones, a class.

J gene	D gene	clone size	V gene	CDR3 DNA	CDR3 protein
TRBJ1-6	-	-	TRBV6-5	TGTGCCAGCAGCCTGGACAGAGTTAATTCACCCCTCCACTTT	CASSLDRVNSPLHF
TRBJ2-1	-	-	TRBV6-2/TRBV6-3	TGTGCCAGCAGTCCCCCCGGGGGCGGGAGCTCCTACAATGAGCAGTTCTTC	CASSPPGGGSSYNEQFF
TRBJ2-3	-	-	TRBV11-2	TGTGCCAGCAGCTGGGGCAGGTTAAACACAGATACGCAGTATTTT	CASSWGRLNTDTQYF
TRBJ1-1	-	-	TRBV6-2/TRBV6-3	TGTGCCAGCAGTTACTCTCAGTTGAACACTGAAGCTTTCTTT	CASSYSQLNTEAFF
TRBJ2-2	TRBD1	-	TRBV24-1	TGTGCCACCAGTGATCGGGACAGGGAAGGCACCGGGGAGCTGTTTTTT	CATSDRDREGTGELFF
TRBJ1-1	-	-	TRBV2	TGTGCCAGCAGGGTGGGACAAAACACTGAAGCTTTCTTT	CASRVGQNTEAFF
TRBJ1-6	TRBD1	-	TRBV7-9	TGTGCCAGCAGCCCGTTCTTAGGACAGGGGACAAATTCACCCCTCCACTTT	CASSPFLGQGTNSPLHF
TRBJ1-4	TRBD1	-	TRBV6-5	TGTGCCAGCAGTTACGAGGGACAGGAATATGAAAAACTGTTTTTT	CASSYEGQEYEKLFF
TRBJ2-1	-	-	TRBV9	TGTGCCAGCAGCGTAGCTACGAGAAATGAGCAGTTCTTC	CASSVATRNEQFF
TRBJ1-5	-	few	TRBV6-5	TGTGCCAGCAAGGACATGAATAGCAATCAGCCCCAGCATTTT	CASKDMNSNQPQHF
TRBJ1-4	-	-	TRBV3-1/TRBV3-2	TGTGCCAGCAGCCAGGGAGTGGGGACTAATGAAAAACTGTTTTTT	CASSQGVGTNEKLFF
TRBJ1-2	-	-	TRBV3-1/TRBV3-2	TGTGCCAGCAGCCAACAACCGACGGGGGGAGCCTATGGCTACACCTTC	CASSQQPTGGAYGYTF
TRBJ2-7	TRBD1	-	TRBV12-3/TRBV12-4	TGTGCCAGCAGCTTTGGACAGGGCTACGAGCAGTACTTC	CASSFGQGYEQYF
TRBJ2-7	TRBD1	-	TRBV20-1	TGCAGTGCTAGGACAGGGTACGAGCAGTACTTC	CSARTGYEQYF
TRBJ2-3	-	-	TRBV5-4	TGTGCCAGCAGAACGGGGGGCGGCACAGATACGCAGTATTTT	CASRTGGGTDTQYF
TRBJ1-5	-	-	TRBV24-1	TGTGCCACCCCCTGGAGGGGAAAGGGCAATCAGCCCCAGCATTTT	CATPWRGKGNQPQHF
TRBJ2-5	TRBD2	-	TRBV6-5	TGTGCCAGTAAAACGGGGGGAGGCGAGACCCAGTACTTC	CASKTGGGETQYF
TRBJ1-2	-	-	TRBV2	TGTGCCAGCACCGAGGAGGGGAACTATGGCTACACCTTC	CASTEEGNYGYTF
TRBJ1-1	-	-	TRBV19	TGTGCCTCCCAGGCCTCTGGCAGGGGCACTGAAGCTTTCTTT	CASQASGRGTEAFF
TRBJ2-7	TRBD1	many	TRBV12-3/TRBV12-4	TGTGCCAGCCGGGACAGGGTGGCTGGCGAGCAGTACTTC	CASRDRVAGEQYF
TRBJ2-7	TRBD1	few	TRBV5-1	TGCGCCAGCAGACCCCGGGACAGGGGCTTCCCGGAAGAATACGAGCAGTACTTC	CASRPRDRGFPEEYEQYF
TRBJ2-3	TRBD2	-	TRBV7-8	TGTGCCAGCAGCCCCCGACTAGCGGGGGAAATCACAGATACGCAGTATTTT	CASSPRLAGEITDTQYF
TRBJ2-1	-	-	TRBV7-2	TGTGCCAGCAGCTTAGACGGGGTTGTGAATGAGCAGTTCTTC	CASSLDGVVNEQFF
TRBJ1-2	TRBD1	-	TRBV9	TGTGCCAGCAGCGCCCAGGGGGCTGGCGGCTACACCTTC	CASSAQGAGGYTF
TRBJ1-1	TRBD1	-	TRBV7-3	TGTGCCAGCAGCTTAGGTCAAGGGACAGGGGCCCAGAAAGCTTTCTTT	CASSLGQGTGAQKAFF
TRBJ1-1	-	-	TRBV5-4	TGTGCCAGCAGCTTGTGGGGGGGGAACACTGAAGCTTTCTTT	CASSLWGGNTEAFF
TRBJ1-1	-	-	TRBV7-9	TGTGCCAGCAGCTCGAGACAGCAAGGTGTATTGGGCGCTGAAGCTTTCTTT	CASSSRQQGVLGAEAFF
TRBJ1-6	-	-	TRBV9	TGTGCCAGCAGCTCCCACGGGAATTCACCCCTCCACTTT	CASSSHGNSPLHF
TRBJ2-3	TRBD1	-	TRBV3-1/TRBV3-2	TGTGCCAGCAGCCAAGTCCCGGGACAGCCAACAGATACGCAGTATTTT	CASSQVPGQPTDTQYF
TRBJ1-2	TRBD1	-	TRBV2	TGTGCCAGCAGTGACCAGGGGGCCTATGGCTACACCTTC	CASSDQGAYGYTF
TRBJ1-1	-	-	TRBV7-6	TGTGCCAGCAGCTTATCCCCGGGGGTGAACACTGAAGCTTTCTTT	CASSLSPGVNTEAFF
TRBJ2-6	-	once	TRBV3-1/TRBV3-2	TGTGCCAGCAGCCGCCCAGGGCAGGCTGGGGCCAACGTCCTGACTTTC	CASSRPGQAGANVLTF
TRBJ1-2	-	-	TRBV5-6	TGTGCCAGCAGCTTGGGGGGGCTAGGTGGCTACACCTTC	CASSLGGLGGYTF
TRBJ2-1	TRBD2	-	TRBV9	TGTGCCAGCAGCGTCTTGGGGGTAGCGGGGGGCCCCAATGAGCAGTTCTTC	CASSVLGVAGGPNEQFF
TRBJ1-2	-	-	TRBV7-2	TGTGCCAGCAGCTTAGCGGAGGGTTATGGCTACACCTTC	CASSLAEGYGYTF
TRBJ1-6	TRBD1	-	TRBV5-8	TGTGCCAGCAGCCCGGACAGGGGAAGGTCACCCCTCCACTTT	CASSPDRGRSPLHF
TRBJ2-2	-	-	TRBV7-9	TGTGCCAGCAGCTTGGCACAGGGTGTCGGGGAGCTGTTTTTT	CASSLAQGVGELFF
TRBJ1-1	-	-	TRBV5-1	TGCGCCAGCAGCTTGGAACCAGGCAGTAACACTGAAGCTTTCTTT	CASSLEPGSNTEAFF
TRBJ1-2	TRBD1	-	TRBV27	TGTGCCAGCAGTTTCCGGGAGGGGGCTCATGCCCATGGCTACACCTTC	CASSFREGAHAHGYTF
TRBJ2-7	TRBD1	-	TRBV5-1	TGCGCCAGCAGCCGGGGGACAGGTCAATCCTACGAGCAGTACTTC	CASSRGTGQSYEQYF
TRBJ2-6	TRBD1	once	TRBV10-3	TGTGCCATCAGTGGCGGGACAGGGGGCGGCTCTGGGGCCAACGTCCTGACTTTC	CAISGGTGGGSGANVLTF
TRBJ2-2	-	-	TRBV7-9	TGTGCCAGCAGCTTAGGGGCAGGGGCTACCGGGGAGCTGTTTTTT	CASSLGAGATGELFF
TRBJ2-7	TRBD1	few	TRBV7-2	TGTGCCAGCAACCTGGACAGGGGCGACGAGCAGTACTTC	CASNLDRGDEQYF
TRBJ2-2	TRBD1	-	TRBV6-5	TGTGCCAGCAGGGGCGACAGGGGGCGTACCGGGGAGCTGTTTTTT	CASRGDRGRTGELFF